The rows below give T cell receptor beta chains drawn from one sample of a study of shared clonotypes between healthy human individuals. Generated by immunoSEQ multiplex PCR, the TCRdb table keeps only in-frame clones and is missing some. The profile covers over 1.5 million clones, with 95% to 99% appearing a single time and around 0.45% taken by the ten largest. The sequenced sample was naive CD4+ T cells sorted from blood. These receptors originate from a man aged 25 to 40 in good health. Each CDR3 is given with its conserved first and last residue. The order of the fields is J gene, clone size, CDR3 length, D gene, V gene, CDR3 protein, CDR3 DNA. D genes are given only for firm matches. Expanded clones are given a class, and other clones once, few, many or no size at all.

j_call: TRBJ2-7
clone_size: .
cdr3_length: 16
d_call: .
v_call: TRBV7-8
cdr3_aa: CASSSQLPGGSYEQYF
cdr3_nt: TGTGCCAGCAGCTCCCAACTTCCTGGGGGATCCTACGAGCAGTACTTC

j_call: TRBJ1-2
clone_size: .
cdr3_length: 18
d_call: .
v_call: TRBV12-5
cdr3_aa: CARLIVEANRDPPYGYTF
cdr3_nt: TGTGCTAGGCTGATCGTTGAGGCTAACAGGGATCCCCCCTATGGCTACACCTTC

j_call: TRBJ2-3
clone_size: .
cdr3_length: 15
d_call: TRBD1
v_call: TRBV4-3
cdr3_aa: CASSLGQVSTDTQYF
cdr3_nt: TGCGCCAGCAGCCTAGGACAGGTTAGCACAGATACGCAGTATTTT

j_call: TRBJ2-4
clone_size: .
cdr3_length: 16
d_call: TRBD2
v_call: TRBV10-2
cdr3_aa: CASSPGLASPKNIQYF
cdr3_nt: TGCGCCAGCAGTCCGGGACTAGCTTCACCCAAAAACATTCAGTACTTC

j_call: TRBJ2-1
clone_size: once
cdr3_length: 14
d_call: .
v_call: TRBV19
cdr3_aa: CASSQGSSYNEQFF
cdr3_nt: TGTGCCAGTAGTCAGGGGAGCTCCTACAATGAGCAGTTCTTC

j_call: TRBJ2-2
clone_size: .
cdr3_length: 12
d_call: .
v_call: TRBV5-4
cdr3_aa: CASSWQVGELFF
cdr3_nt: TGTGCCAGCAGCTGGCAGGTCGGGGAGCTGTTTTTT

j_call: TRBJ1-4
clone_size: .
cdr3_length: 15
d_call: TRBD1
v_call: TRBV7-9
cdr3_aa: CASRSSDRGEEKLFF
cdr3_nt: TGTGCCAGCAGATCGTCGGACAGGGGAGAAGAAAAACTGTTTTTT

j_call: TRBJ2-1
clone_size: .
cdr3_length: 18
d_call: TRBD2
v_call: TRBV18
cdr3_aa: CASSPLSTSGSWNNEQFF
cdr3_nt: TGTGCCAGCTCACCACTATCTACTAGCGGGAGTTGGAACAATGAGCAGTTCTTC

j_call: TRBJ1-2
clone_size: once
cdr3_length: 13
d_call: .
v_call: TRBV10-3
cdr3_aa: CAISVVQEYGYTF
cdr3_nt: TGTGCCATCAGTGTTGTGCAGGAATATGGCTACACCTTC

j_call: TRBJ2-5
clone_size: .
cdr3_length: 15
d_call: .
v_call: TRBV11-2
cdr3_aa: CASSLDIPRWETQYF
cdr3_nt: TGTGCCAGCAGCTTAGATATCCCACGGTGGGAGACCCAGTACTTC

j_call: TRBJ2-1
clone_size: .
cdr3_length: 16
d_call: .
v_call: TRBV6-5
cdr3_aa: CASSYSGGPLYNEQFF
cdr3_nt: TGTGCCAGCAGTTACTCCGGGGGGCCCTTGTACAATGAGCAGTTCTTC

j_call: TRBJ2-3
clone_size: .
cdr3_length: 13
d_call: .
v_call: TRBV25-1
cdr3_aa: CASSGAGTDTQYF
cdr3_nt: TGTGCCAGCTCCGGGGCGGGCACAGATACGCAGTATTTT

j_call: TRBJ2-2
clone_size: .
cdr3_length: 13
d_call: .
v_call: TRBV7-6
cdr3_aa: CASSLFRVGELFF
cdr3_nt: TGTGCCAGCAGCTTATTTCGGGTTGGTGAGCTGTTTTTT

j_call: TRBJ2-1
clone_size: .
cdr3_length: 18
d_call: TRBD1
v_call: TRBV27
cdr3_aa: CASSFLPLTGVNNNEQFF
cdr3_nt: TGTGCCAGCAGTTTCCTTCCCCTTACAGGGGTAAACAACAATGAGCAGTTCTTC

j_call: TRBJ1-2
clone_size: once
cdr3_length: 16
d_call: .
v_call: TRBV5-1
cdr3_aa: CASSFRGTDSNYGYTF
cdr3_nt: TGCGCCAGCAGCTTCAGGGGTACGGATTCTAACTATGGCTACACCTTC

j_call: TRBJ2-6
clone_size: .
cdr3_length: 15
d_call: .
v_call: TRBV6-5
cdr3_aa: CASSYSGAGANVLTF
cdr3_nt: TGTGCCAGCAGTTACTCAGGGGCTGGGGCCAACGTCCTGACTTTC

j_call: TRBJ2-7
clone_size: .
cdr3_length: 17
d_call: TRBD2
v_call: TRBV4-3
cdr3_aa: CASSQGWTSGSIYEQYF
cdr3_nt: TGCGCCAGCAGCCAAGGGTGGACTAGCGGGAGCATATACGAGCAGTACTTC

j_call: TRBJ2-7
clone_size: .
cdr3_length: 16
d_call: .
v_call: TRBV18
cdr3_aa: CASSPAGSTRSYEQYF
cdr3_nt: TGTGCCAGCTCACCGGCGGGTTCTACCCGCTCCTACGAGCAGTACTTC

j_call: TRBJ2-7
clone_size: .
cdr3_length: 13
d_call: .
v_call: TRBV28
cdr3_aa: CASSLRGPYEQYF
cdr3_nt: TGTGCCAGCAGTTTGCGTGGGCCTTACGAGCAGTACTTC

j_call: TRBJ2-7
clone_size: once
cdr3_length: 15
d_call: TRBD1
v_call: TRBV28
cdr3_aa: CASSSPGQGLYEQYF
cdr3_nt: TGTGCCAGCAGTTCACCGGGACAGGGTCTCTACGAGCAGTACTTC

j_call: TRBJ2-5
clone_size: .
cdr3_length: 14
d_call: .
v_call: TRBV9
cdr3_aa: CASSVRQGGETQYF
cdr3_nt: TGTGCCAGCAGCGTTCGGCAGGGCGGAGAGACCCAGTACTTC

j_call: TRBJ1-5
clone_size: .
cdr3_length: 15
d_call: .
v_call: TRBV7-9
cdr3_aa: CASSLDGQFNQPQHF
cdr3_nt: TGTGCCAGCAGCTTAGATGGGCAGTTCAATCAGCCCCAGCATTTT

j_call: TRBJ1-4
clone_size: .
cdr3_length: 16
d_call: .
v_call: TRBV4-3
cdr3_aa: CASSLMLGQTNEKLFF
cdr3_nt: TGCGCCAGCAGCCTCATGCTAGGGCAAACTAATGAAAAACTGTTTTTT

j_call: TRBJ2-1
clone_size: .
cdr3_length: 13
d_call: .
v_call: TRBV25-1
cdr3_aa: CASSVSPSNEQFF
cdr3_nt: TGTGCCAGCAGTGTCAGCCCCTCCAATGAGCAGTTCTTC

j_call: TRBJ1-2
clone_size: few
cdr3_length: 16
d_call: TRBD1
v_call: TRBV28
cdr3_aa: CASSSAGQGDWSGYTF
cdr3_nt: TGTGCCAGCAGCTCCGCCGGACAGGGGGATTGGAGTGGCTACACCTTC

j_call: TRBJ1-1
clone_size: .
cdr3_length: 13
d_call: .
v_call: TRBV6-5
cdr3_aa: CASRNSQNTEAFF
cdr3_nt: TGTGCCAGCAGGAATAGTCAGAACACTGAAGCTTTCTTT

j_call: TRBJ2-5
clone_size: .
cdr3_length: 13
d_call: .
v_call: TRBV5-4
cdr3_aa: CASSPGLRETQYF
cdr3_nt: TGTGCCAGCAGCCCAGGACTAAGAGAGACCCAGTACTTC

j_call: TRBJ1-5
clone_size: .
cdr3_length: 16
d_call: .
v_call: TRBV5-6
cdr3_aa: CASSLGPPTSNQPQHF
cdr3_nt: TGTGCCAGCAGCTTGGGTCCTCCGACCAGCAATCAGCCCCAGCATTTT